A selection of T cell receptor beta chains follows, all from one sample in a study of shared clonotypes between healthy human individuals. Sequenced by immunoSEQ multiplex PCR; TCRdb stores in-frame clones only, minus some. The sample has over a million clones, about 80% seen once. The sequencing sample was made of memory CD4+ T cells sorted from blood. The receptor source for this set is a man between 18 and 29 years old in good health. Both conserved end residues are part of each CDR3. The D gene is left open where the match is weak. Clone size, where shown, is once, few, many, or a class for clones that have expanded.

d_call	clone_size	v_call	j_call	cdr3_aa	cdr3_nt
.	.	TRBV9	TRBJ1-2	CAGSTRPYGDNYGYTF	TGTGCCGGCAGCACCCGCCCCTACGGAGACAACTATGGCTACACCTTC
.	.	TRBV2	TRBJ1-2	CASVPPDIGYGYTF	TGTGCCAGTGTACCCCCAGATATCGGCTATGGCTACACCTTC
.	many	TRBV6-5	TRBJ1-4	CASSYGGSNEKLFF	TGTGCCAGCAGTTACGGAGGGTCTAATGAAAAACTGTTTTTT
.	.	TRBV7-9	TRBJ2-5	CASSLRALQETQYF	TGTGCCAGCAGCTTAAGGGCTCTCCAGGAGACCCAGTACTTC
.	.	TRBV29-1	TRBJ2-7	CSVGRASYEQYF	TGCAGCGTTGGGCGGGCCTCCTACGAGCAGTACTTC
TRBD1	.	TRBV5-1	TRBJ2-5	CASRLTGYPETQYF	TGCGCCAGCAGACTGACAGGGTACCCAGAGACCCAGTACTTC
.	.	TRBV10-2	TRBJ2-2	CASSLAVGELFF	TGCGCCAGCAGCCTAGCTGTCGGGGAGCTGTTTTTT
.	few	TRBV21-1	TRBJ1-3	CASSSLKIGGSGNTIYF	TGTGCCAGCAGCAGCCTCAAAATAGGAGGGTCTGGAAACACCATATATTTT
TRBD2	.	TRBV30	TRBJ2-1	CAWSRPRTSVGSYNEQFF	TGTGCCTGGAGCCGTCCGAGGACTAGCGTGGGCTCCTACAATGAGCAGTTCTTC
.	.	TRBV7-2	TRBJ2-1	CASSLPGRSYNEQFF	TGTGCCAGCAGCCTGCCAGGGCGCTCCTACAATGAGCAGTTCTTC
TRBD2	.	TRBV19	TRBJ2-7	CASSIQAGSYEQYF	TGTGCCAGTAGTATACAAGCGGGATCCTACGAGCAGTACTTC
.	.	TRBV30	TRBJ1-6	CAWSPRTDRALHF	TGTGCCTGGAGTCCCAGAACAGATAGGGCCCTCCACTTT
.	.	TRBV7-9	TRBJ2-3	CASSLTGGRSTDTQYF	TGTGCCAGCAGTTTGACCGGGGGCCGGAGCACAGATACGCAGTATTTT
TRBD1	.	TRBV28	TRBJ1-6	CASRRTGAGSPLHF	TGTGCCAGCAGGAGAACAGGGGCGGGTTCACCCCTCCACTTT
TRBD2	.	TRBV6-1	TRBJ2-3	CASSEGSGVTDTQYF	TGTGCCAGCAGTGAGGGTAGCGGGGTCACAGATACGCAGTATTTT
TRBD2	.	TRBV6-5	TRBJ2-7	CASKIAGSDLAQYF	TGTGCCAGCAAAATAGCGGGCTCCGACTTGGCGCAGTACTTC
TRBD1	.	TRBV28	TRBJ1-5	CASSGTGVGQPQHF	TGTGCCAGCAGTGGGACAGGGGTAGGTCAGCCCCAGCATTTT
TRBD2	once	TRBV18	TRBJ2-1	CASSLRTSGVSSYNEQFF	TGTGCCAGCTCACTTCGGACTAGCGGGGTGAGCTCCTACAATGAGCAGTTCTTC
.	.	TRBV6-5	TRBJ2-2	CASSYEARFTGELFF	TGTGCCAGCAGTTACGAGGCCAGATTCACCGGGGAGCTGTTTTTT
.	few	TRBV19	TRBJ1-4	CASRNVEKLFF	TGTGCCAGTAGAAACGTGGAAAAACTGTTTTTT
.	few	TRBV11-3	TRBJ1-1	CASSLGEGKNTEAFF	TGTGCCAGCAGCTTAGGGGAAGGGAAGAACACTGAAGCTTTCTTT
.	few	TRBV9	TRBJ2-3	CASSPSSVLSTDTQYF	TGTGCCAGCAGCCCATCTAGCGTCCTTAGCACAGATACGCAGTATTTT
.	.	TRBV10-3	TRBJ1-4	CAISESSGIGEKLFF	TGTGCCATCAGTGAGTCGTCAGGGATTGGTGAAAAACTGTTTTTT
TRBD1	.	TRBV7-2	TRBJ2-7	CASSRDRAAYEQYF	TGTGCCAGCAGCCGGGACAGGGCCGCCTACGAGCAGTACTTC
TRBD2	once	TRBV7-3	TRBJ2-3	CASSWTSGGRTDTQYF	TGTGCCAGCAGCTGGACTAGCGGGGGTCGGACAGATACGCAGTATTTT
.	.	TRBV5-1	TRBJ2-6	CASSWAGGGANVLTF	TGCGCCAGCAGCTGGGCCGGCGGCGGGGCCAACGTCCTGACTTTC
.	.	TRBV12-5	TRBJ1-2	CASAASGAVGYTF	TGTGCTAGTGCCGCGAGCGGGGCGGTTGGCTACACCTTC
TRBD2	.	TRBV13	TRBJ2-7	CASSVSNPIAGGKYEQYF	TGTGCCAGCAGCGTCTCCAACCCCATAGCGGGGGGGAAGTACGAGCAGTACTTC
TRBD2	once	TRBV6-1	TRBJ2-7	CASKLAGFYEQYF	TGTGCCAGTAAGTTAGCGGGTTTCTACGAGCAGTACTTC
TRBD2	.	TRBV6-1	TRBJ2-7	CASSEGTRAYEQYF	TGTGCCAGCAGTGAAGGGACTAGAGCCTACGAGCAGTACTTC
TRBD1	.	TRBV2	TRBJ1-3	CASSLDRVDTIYF	TGTGCCAGCAGTTTGGACAGGGTCGACACCATATATTTT
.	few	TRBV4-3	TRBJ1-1	CASRLQGLSTEAFF	TGCGCCAGCAGACTGCAGGGTTTGAGCACTGAAGCTTTCTTT
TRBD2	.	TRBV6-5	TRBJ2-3	CASRSAGGAPDTQYF	TGTGCCAGCAGATCAGCGGGGGGTGCGCCAGATACGCAGTATTTT
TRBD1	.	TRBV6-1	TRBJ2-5	CASRRGLTETQYF	TGTGCCAGCAGGAGGGGGCTAACAGAGACCCAGTACTTC
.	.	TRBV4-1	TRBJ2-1	CASSQGGAFYNEQFF	TGCGCCAGCAGCCAAGGCGGGGCCTTTTACAATGAGCAGTTCTTC
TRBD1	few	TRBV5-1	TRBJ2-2	CASSGDRGNTGELFF	TGCGCCAGCAGCGGTGACAGGGGCAACACCGGGGAGCTGTTTTTT
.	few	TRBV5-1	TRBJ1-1	CASSMTTSNTEAFF	TGCGCCAGCAGCATGACAACGTCGAACACTGAAGCTTTCTTT
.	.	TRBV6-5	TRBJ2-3	CASSPEGDTQYF	TGTGCCAGCAGTCCTGAGGGGGATACGCAGTATTTT
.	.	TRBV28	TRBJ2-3	CASRTAGTTDTQYF	TGTGCCAGCAGAACCGCTGGAACCACAGATACGCAGTATTTT
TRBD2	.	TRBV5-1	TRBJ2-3	CASSLGTSGWERTDTQYF	TGCGCCAGCAGCTTGGGGACTAGCGGTTGGGAAAGGACAGATACGCAGTATTTT